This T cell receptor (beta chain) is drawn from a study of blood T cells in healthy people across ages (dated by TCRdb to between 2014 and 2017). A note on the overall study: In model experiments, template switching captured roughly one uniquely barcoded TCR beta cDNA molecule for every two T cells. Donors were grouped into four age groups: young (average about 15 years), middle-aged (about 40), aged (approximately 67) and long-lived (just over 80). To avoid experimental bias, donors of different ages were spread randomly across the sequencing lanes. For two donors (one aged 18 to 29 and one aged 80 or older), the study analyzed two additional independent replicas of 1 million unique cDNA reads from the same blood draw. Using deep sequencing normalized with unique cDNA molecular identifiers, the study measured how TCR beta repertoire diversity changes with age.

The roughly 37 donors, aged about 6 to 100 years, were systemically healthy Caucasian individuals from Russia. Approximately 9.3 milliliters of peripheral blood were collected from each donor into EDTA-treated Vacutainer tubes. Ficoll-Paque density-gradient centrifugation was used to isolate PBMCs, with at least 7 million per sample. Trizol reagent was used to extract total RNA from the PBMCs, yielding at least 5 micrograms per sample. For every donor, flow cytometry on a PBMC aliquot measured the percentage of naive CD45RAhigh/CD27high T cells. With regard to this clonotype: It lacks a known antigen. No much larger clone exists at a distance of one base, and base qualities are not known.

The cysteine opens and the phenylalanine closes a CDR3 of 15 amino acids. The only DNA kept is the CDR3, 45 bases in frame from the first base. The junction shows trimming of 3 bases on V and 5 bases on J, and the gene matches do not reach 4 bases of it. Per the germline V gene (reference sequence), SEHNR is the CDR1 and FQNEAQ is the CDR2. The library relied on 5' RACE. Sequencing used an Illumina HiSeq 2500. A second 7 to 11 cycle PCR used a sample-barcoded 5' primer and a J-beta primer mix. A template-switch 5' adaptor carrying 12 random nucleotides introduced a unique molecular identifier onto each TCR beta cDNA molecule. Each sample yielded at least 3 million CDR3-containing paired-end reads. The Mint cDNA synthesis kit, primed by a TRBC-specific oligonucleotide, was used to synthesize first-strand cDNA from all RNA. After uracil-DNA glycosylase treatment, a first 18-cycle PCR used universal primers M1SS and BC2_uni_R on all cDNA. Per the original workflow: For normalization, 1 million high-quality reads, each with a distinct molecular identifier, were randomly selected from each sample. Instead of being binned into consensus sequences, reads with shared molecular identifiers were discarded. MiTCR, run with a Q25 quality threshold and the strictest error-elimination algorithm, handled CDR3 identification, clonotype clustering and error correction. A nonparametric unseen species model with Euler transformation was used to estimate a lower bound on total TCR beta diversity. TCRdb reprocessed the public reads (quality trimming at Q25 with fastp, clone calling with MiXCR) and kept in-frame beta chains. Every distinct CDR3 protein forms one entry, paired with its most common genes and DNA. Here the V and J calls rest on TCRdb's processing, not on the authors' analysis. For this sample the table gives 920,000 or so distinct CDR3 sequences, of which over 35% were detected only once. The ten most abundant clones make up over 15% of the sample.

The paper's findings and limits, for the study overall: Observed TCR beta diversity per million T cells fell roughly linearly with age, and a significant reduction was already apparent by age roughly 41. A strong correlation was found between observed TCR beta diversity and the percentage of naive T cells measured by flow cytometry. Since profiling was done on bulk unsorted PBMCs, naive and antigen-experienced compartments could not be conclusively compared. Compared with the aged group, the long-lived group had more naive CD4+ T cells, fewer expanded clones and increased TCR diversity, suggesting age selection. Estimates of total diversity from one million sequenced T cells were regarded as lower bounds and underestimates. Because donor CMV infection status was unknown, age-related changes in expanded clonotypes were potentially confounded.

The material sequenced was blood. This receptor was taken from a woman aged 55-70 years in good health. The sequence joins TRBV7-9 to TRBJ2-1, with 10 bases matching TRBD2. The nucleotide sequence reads TGTGCCAGCAGCTTTCCGGGACTAGCGAACAATGAGCAGTTCTTC. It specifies CASSFPGLANNEQFF.